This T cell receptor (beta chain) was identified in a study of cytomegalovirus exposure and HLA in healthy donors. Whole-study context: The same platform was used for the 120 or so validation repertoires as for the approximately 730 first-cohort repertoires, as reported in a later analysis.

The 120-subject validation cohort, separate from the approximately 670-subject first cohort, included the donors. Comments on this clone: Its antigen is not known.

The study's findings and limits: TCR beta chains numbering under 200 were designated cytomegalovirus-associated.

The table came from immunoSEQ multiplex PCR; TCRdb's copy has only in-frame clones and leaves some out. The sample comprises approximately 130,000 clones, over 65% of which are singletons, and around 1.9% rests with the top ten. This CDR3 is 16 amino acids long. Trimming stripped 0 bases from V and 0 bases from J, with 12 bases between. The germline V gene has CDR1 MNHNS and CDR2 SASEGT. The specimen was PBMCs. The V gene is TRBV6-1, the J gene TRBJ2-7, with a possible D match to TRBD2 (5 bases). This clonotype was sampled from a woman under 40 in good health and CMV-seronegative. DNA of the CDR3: TGTGCCAGCAGTGAAGCCGGACTGAAGGCCTCCTACGAGCAGTACTTC. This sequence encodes CASSEAGLKASYEQYF.